One sample yielded the 5 T cell receptor beta chains listed below, sequenced in a study of T-cell memory formation after mild COVID-19. TCRdb processed the 5' RACE reads anew with MiXCR; each CDR3 protein has one entry. The sample gives about 560,000 distinct CDR3 sequences, around a sixth of which show up once; less than 10% is in the top ten. The sequencing sample was made of PBMCs or a T cell subset sorted from them (not recorded which). The receptors were gathered from an adult woman who had mild COVID-19 (a few samples of this study predate the infection). Cell type and time point are not known.

A few counts support this clonotype. The chain recombines TRBV7-6 with TRBJ2-5; D ambiguous. CDR1 is SGHVS and CDR2 is FNYEAQ in the germline V gene. Trimming left V 1 base short and J 4 bases short, with 28 bases between. This CDR3 has 20 residues. The CDR3 loop is CASSLGHLLTRYAVLETQYF. In DNA form, the CDR3 reads TGTGCCAGCAGCTTAGGACACCTCCTCACCCGTTATGCTGTGTTAGAGACCCAGTACTTC.

CDR3 loop: CAISEQGMNTEAFF. The CDR3, as DNA: TGTGCCATCAGTGAGCAAGGGATGAACACTGAAGCTTTCTTT. This sequence joins TRBV10-3 and TRBJ1-1; unclear D gene. V was shortened by 2 bases and J by 0 bases, with 7 bases between the two germline ends. The germline V gene encodes CDR1 ENHRY and CDR2 SYGVKD. The CDR3 contains 14 residues.

This chain joins TRBV25-1 and TRBJ1-5; D is undetermined. From germline, CDR1 is MGHDK and CDR2 SYGVNS. V was shortened by 2 bases and J by 2 bases, with 10 bases between the two germline ends. This CDR3 is built from 15 residues. CDR3 sequence (DNA): TGTGCCAGCAGTGAAGGGTTTTCGGGCAATCAGCCCCAGCATTTT. This gives the protein CASSEGFSGNQPQHF.

The chain recombines TRBV9 with TRBJ1-2, with TRBD1 as a possible D gene (6 bases). V dropped 4 bases and J dropped 5 bases, with 15 bases sitting between them. Germline-derived CDR1 and CDR2 are SGDLS and YYNGEE. The CDR3 has 14 residues. CDR3 residues: CASSPHDRSYGYTF. CDR3 nucleotides: TGTGCCAGCAGCCCCCACGACAGGAGTTATGGCTACACCTTC.

This clonotype has at least ten counts. The chain recombines TRBV9 with TRBJ1-2; D may be TRBD1 (6 bases). The CDR3 is 15 residues long. The V end lost 6 bases, the J end lost 3 bases, and 18 bases lay between the germline ends. CDR1 and CDR2 from the germline V gene are SGDLS and YYNGEE. CDR3 nucleotides: TGTGCCAGCACCTCGGACAGCTCGTTATACTATGGCTACACCTTC. Amino acid sequence: CASTSDSSLYYGYTF.